The clone carrying this T cell receptor (beta chain) was seen at least ten times. No antigen is known for it. The CDR3 is 13 residues long. Germline assignment: CDR1 ENHRY and CDR2 SYGVKD. J lost 2 bases, V lost 11 bases, and 7 bases had no gene match. This specimen belongs to a study of breast tumors, draining lymph nodes, adjacent tissues. Study-wide results and caveats: Tumor TCR diversity was below lymph nodes but above nontumor tissue. Luminal-like breast cancer showed significantly greater tumor-nontumor repertoire similarity than basal-like breast cancer did.

Breast cancer patients provided tissue from their axillary draining lymph nodes. Each CDR3 protein gets one entry after TCRdb re-called the multiplex PCR reads with MiXCR. The sample lists approximately 130,000 distinct CDR3 sequences, approximately 22% occurring once. The TCR sequence derives from a female donor with breast cancer. Some clones in this sample may be carry-over from other donors' samples. The chain carries TRBV10-3 and TRBJ2-7, with 9 bases fitting TRBD1. The sequenced material came from axillary lymph node tissue. The CDR3 sequence is CAVGQGYTYEQYF. The CDR3 nucleotides are TGTGCCGTCGGACAGGGGTACACCTACGAGCAGTACTTC.